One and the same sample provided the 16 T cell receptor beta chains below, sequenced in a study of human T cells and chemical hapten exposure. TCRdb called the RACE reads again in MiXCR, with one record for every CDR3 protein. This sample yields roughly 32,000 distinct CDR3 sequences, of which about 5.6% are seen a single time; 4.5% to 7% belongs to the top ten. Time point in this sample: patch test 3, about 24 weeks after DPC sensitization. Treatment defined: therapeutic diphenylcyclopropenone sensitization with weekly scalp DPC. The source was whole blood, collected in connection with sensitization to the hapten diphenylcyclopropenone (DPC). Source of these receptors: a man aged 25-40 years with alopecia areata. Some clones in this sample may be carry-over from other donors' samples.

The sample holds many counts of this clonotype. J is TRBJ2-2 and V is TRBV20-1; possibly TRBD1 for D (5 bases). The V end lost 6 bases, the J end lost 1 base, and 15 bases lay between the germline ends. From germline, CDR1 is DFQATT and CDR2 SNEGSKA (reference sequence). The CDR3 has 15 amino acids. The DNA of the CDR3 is TGCAGTGCGAAAGGACAAAGCTTGAACACCGGGGAGCTGTTTTTT. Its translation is CSAKGQSLNTGELFF.

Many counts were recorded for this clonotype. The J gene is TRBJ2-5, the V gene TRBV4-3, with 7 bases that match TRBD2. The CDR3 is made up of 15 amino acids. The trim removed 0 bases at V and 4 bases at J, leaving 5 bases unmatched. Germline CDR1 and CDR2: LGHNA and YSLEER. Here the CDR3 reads CASSQDMTSRETQYF. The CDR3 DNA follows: TGCGCCAGCAGCCAAGATATGACTAGCCGAGAGACCCAGTACTTC.

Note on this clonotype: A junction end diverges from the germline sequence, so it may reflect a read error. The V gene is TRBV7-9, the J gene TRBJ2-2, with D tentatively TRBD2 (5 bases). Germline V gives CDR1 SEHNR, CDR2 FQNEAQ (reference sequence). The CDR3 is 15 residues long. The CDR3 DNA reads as TGTGCCAGCAGCCCCTCAGGACCCAACACCGGGGAGCTGTATTTT. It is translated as CASSPSGPNTGELYF.

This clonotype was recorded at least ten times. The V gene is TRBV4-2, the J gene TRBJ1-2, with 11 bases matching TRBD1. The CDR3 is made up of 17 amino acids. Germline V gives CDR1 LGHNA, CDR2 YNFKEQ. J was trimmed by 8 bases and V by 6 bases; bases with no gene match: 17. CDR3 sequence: CASRELGRTGGREGYTF. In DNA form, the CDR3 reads TGTGCCAGCAGGGAGTTGGGGCGGACAGGGGGCAGAGAAGGCTACACCTTC.

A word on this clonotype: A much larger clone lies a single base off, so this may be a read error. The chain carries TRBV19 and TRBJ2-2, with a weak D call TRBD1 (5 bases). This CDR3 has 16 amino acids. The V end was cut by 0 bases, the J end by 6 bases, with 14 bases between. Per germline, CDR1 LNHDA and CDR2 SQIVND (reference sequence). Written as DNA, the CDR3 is TGTGCCAGTAGTATAGAAGGGGCAGGGCTAGCCGGGGAGCTGTTTTTT. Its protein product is CASSIEGAGLAGELFF.

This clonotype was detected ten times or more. CDR3 protein: CASSQDAGREYNEQFF. The CDR3, as DNA: TGCGCCAGCAGCCAAGATGCCGGGCGGGAATACAATGAGCAGTTCTTC. The chain carries TRBV4-3 and TRBJ2-1; TRBD2 is a possible D gene (6 bases). CDR3 size: 16 residues. Germline CDR1 LGHNA, CDR2 YSLEER. V dropped 0 bases and J dropped 4 bases, with 13 bases sitting between them.

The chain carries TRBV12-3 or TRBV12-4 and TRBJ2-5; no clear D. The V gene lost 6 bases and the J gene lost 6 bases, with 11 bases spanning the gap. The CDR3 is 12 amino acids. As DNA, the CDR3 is TGTGCCAGCAGCCCGGTGGGGAAGACCCAGTACTTC. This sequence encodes CASSPVGKTQYF.

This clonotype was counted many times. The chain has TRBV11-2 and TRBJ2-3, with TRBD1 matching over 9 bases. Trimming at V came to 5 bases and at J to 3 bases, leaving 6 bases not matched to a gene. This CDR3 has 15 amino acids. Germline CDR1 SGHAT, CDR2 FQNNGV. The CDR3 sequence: CASSRSGQGTDTQYF. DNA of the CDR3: TGTGCCAGCAGCCGATCGGGACAGGGAACAGATACGCAGTATTTT.

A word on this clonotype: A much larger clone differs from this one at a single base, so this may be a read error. DNA of the CDR3: TGTGCCGGGGCATGGGGAGCAGATACGCAGTGTTTT. Its protein is CAGAWGADTQCF. The rearrangement uses TRBV7-9 and TRBJ2-3; D might be TRBD1 or TRBD2, each matching 5 bases. The CDR3 contains 12 residues. Germline assignment: CDR1 SEHNR and CDR2 FQNEAQ (reference sequence).

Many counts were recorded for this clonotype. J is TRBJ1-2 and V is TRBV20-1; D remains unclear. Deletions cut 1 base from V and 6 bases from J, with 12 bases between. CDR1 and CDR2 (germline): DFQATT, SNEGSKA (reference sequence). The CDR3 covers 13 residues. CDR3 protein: CSARVTYADGYTF. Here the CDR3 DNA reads TGCAGTGCTAGAGTGACTTATGCGGATGGCTACACCTTC.

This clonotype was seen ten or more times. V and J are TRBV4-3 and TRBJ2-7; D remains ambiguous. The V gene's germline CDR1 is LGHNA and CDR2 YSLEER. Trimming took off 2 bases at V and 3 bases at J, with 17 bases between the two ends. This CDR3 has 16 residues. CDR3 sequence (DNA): TGCGCCAGCAGCCAAAGGTTAGGGCAGGTTCTCTACGAGCAGTACTTC. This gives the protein CASSQRLGQVLYEQYF.

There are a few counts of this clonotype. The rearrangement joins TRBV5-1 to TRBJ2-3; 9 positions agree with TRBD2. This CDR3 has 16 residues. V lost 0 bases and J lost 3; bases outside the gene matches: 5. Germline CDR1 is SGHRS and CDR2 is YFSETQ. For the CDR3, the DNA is TGCGCCAGCAGCTTGGTTAGCGGGAGTGAAACAGATACGCAGTATTTT. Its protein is CASSLVSGSETDTQYF.

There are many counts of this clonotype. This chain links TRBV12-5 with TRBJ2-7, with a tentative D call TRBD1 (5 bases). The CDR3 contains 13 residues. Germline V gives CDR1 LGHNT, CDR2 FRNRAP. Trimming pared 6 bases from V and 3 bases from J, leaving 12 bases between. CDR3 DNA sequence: TGTGCTAGTGGCCCCCCACAGGACTACGAGCAGTACTTC. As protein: CASGPPQDYEQYF.

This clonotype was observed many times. The CDR3 loop is CASSKGQGAAEAFF. The CDR3 DNA reads TGTGCCAGTAGTAAGGGACAGGGGGCGGCTGAAGCTTTCTTT. This chain joins TRBV19 and TRBJ1-1; 12 nucleotides align to TRBD1. After removal of 4 bases from V and 6 bases from J, the junction contained 3 bases not matched to a gene. Germline V CDR1 and CDR2: LNHDA, SQIVND (reference sequence). This CDR3 is 14 amino acids long. The full variable domain, its missing parts supplied by reference TRBV19 and TRBJ1-1, is DGGITQSPKYLFRKEGQNVTLSCEQNLNHDAMYWYRQDPGQGLRLIYYSQIVNDFQKGDIAEGYSVSREKKESFPLTVTSAQKNPTAFYLCASSKGQGAAEAFFGQGTRLTVV.

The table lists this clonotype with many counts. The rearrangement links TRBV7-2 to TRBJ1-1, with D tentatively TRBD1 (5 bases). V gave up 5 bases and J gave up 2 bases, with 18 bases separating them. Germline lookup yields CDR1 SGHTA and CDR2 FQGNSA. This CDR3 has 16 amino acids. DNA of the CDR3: TGTGCCAGCAGCGCCGGGGGAAAGTCGCTCAACACTGAAGCTTTCTTT. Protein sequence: CASSAGGKSLNTEAFF. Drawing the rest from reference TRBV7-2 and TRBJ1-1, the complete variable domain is GAGVSQSPSNKVTEKGKDVELRCDPISGHTALYWYRQSLGQGLEFLIYFQGNSAPDKSGLPSDRFSAERTGGSVSTLTIQRTQQEDSAVYLCASSAGGKSLNTEAFFGQGTRLTVV.

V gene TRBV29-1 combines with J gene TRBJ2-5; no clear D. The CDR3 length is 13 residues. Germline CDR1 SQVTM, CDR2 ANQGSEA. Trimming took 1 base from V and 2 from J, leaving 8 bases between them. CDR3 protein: CSVEVVQQETQYF. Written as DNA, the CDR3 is TGCAGCGTTGAAGTGGTACAACAAGAGACCCAGTACTTC.